Shown below are 10 T cell receptor beta chains from a single sample sequenced in a study of shared clonotypes between healthy human individuals. Sequencing was performed with immunoSEQ multiplex PCR; in TCRdb, only in-frame clones are kept and a portion is missing. The sample lists about 2.1 million clones, approximately 94% occurring once. Positive CCR7 selection of CD45RO-negative cells yielded the naive CD8 cells, and terminally differentiated effector memory CD45RA+ cells were excluded. Sequencing was carried out using naive CD8+ T cells from PBMCs. All receptors come from a man between 18 and 29 years old in good health. Some clones in this sample may be carry-over from other donors' samples.

The genes are TRBV30 and TRBJ2-7; D gene uncertain. V shed 2 bases and J shed 4 bases, with 12 bases lying between them. The germline gives CDR1 GTSNPN, CDR2 SVGIG (reference sequence). This CDR3 contains 13 residues. The CDR3 DNA sequence: TGTGCCTGGAGTCAGCCCCTTTTATACGAGCAGTACTTC. Translation: CAWSQPLLYEQYF.

The chain is built from TRBV27 and TRBJ2-7; D unresolved. The CDR3 is made up of 15 amino acids. Germline V gene data show CDR1 as MNHEY and CDR2 as SMNVEV (reference sequence). V lost 1 base and J lost 3, with 13 bases in between. CDR3 sequence (DNA): TGTGCCAGCAGTTTATATGCAGGCCGTTACTACGAGCAGTACTTC. Protein sequence: CASSLYAGRYYEQYF.

The chain joins TRBV27 to TRBJ2-2; 10 nucleotides line up with TRBD2. This CDR3 is built from 17 residues. Germline loops: CDR1 MNHEY, CDR2 SMNVEV (reference sequence). Unmatched junction bases numbered 12, after V lost 2 bases and J lost 9 bases. CDR3 sequence reads: CASSLTSGRAIVRELFF. The DNA for the CDR3 is TGTGCCAGCAGTTTAACCAGCGGGAGGGCGATTGTCCGGGAGCTGTTTTTT.

The V call is TRBV27, the J call TRBJ2-1, with D maybe TRBD2 (5 bases). The CDR3 is 15 residues long. Trimming shortened V by 6 bases and J by 2 bases, and 14 bases separated the two germline ends. CDR1 MNHEY and CDR2 SMNVEV come from the germline V gene (reference sequence). This CDR3 is CASSPTTRAYNEQFF. The CDR3 bases are TGTGCCAGCAGCCCGACGACGCGGGCCTACAATGAGCAGTTCTTC.

V and J are TRBV18 and TRBJ2-7, with a weak D call TRBD2 (5 bases). The CDR3 consists of 16 residues. CDR1 and CDR2 (germline): KGHSH, LQKENI. Trimming stripped 0 bases from V and 1 base from J, with 13 bases between. The CDR3 here is CASSPPRRQNSYEQYF. The CDR3 bases are TGTGCCAGCTCACCACCCAGGAGGCAGAATTCCTACGAGCAGTACTTC.

The chain links TRBV15 to TRBJ2-7; a weak D match, TRBD2 (7 bases). The CDR3 is 15 residues long. Trimming took off 11 bases at V and 3 bases at J, with 23 bases between the two ends. Germline CDR1 is LNHNV and CDR2 is YYDKDF (reference sequence). This chain's CDR3 is CAAGGPSLPHYEQYF. The CDR3 coding sequence is TGTGCCGCCGGGGGGCCATCACTCCCCCACTACGAGCAGTACTTC.

The chain carries TRBV19 and TRBJ1-3, with a possible D match to TRBD1 (6 bases). The CDR3 loop spans 16 amino acids. V lost 7 bases and J 5 bases, leaving 21 bases between the germline ends. Germline CDR1 and CDR2: LNHDA and SQIVND (reference sequence). The CDR3 loop reads CASKKQRGDRRNTIYF. CDR3 in DNA: TGTGCCAGTAAAAAGCAAAGGGGGGATCGACGAAACACCATATATTTT.

The chain is built from TRBV28 and TRBJ1-4, with 7 bases fitting TRBD1. Germline V CDR1 and CDR2: MDHEN, SYDVKM. This CDR3 is built from 14 residues. V lost 6 bases to trimming and J lost 4 bases; unmatched junction nucleotides: 5. CDR3 sequence: CASRGTVINEKLFF. CDR3 in DNA: TGTGCCAGCAGAGGGACAGTTATTAATGAAAAACTGTTTTTT.

The chain uses TRBV27 and TRBJ2-1, with 9 bases aligning to TRBD1. The ends lost 6 bases at V and 4 bases at J; junction bases unmatched: 7. Germline CDR1 MNHEY, CDR2 SMNVEV (reference sequence). This CDR3 spans 15 amino acids. In DNA form, the CDR3 reads TGTGCCAGCAGCCCGGACAGGGGAAAGTACAATGAGCAGTTCTTC. It yields the protein CASSPDRGKYNEQFF.

This chain's CDR3 is CASTLWGRENIQYF. CDR3 bases: TGTGCCAGCACCCTCTGGGGAAGGGAAAACATTCAGTACTTC. The chain has TRBV28 and TRBJ2-4, with D uncertain. The germline V and J ends were trimmed by 7 bases and 5 bases, with 15 bases remaining between them. This CDR3 has 14 amino acids. The germline V gene has CDR1 MDHEN and CDR2 SYDVKM.